The sequence of this TCR beta chain was determined in a study of regulatory T cells in long-lasting Graves disease. Study-level findings and limits: Segments TRBV28, TRBJ1-2 and TRBJ2-5 showed preferential usage in persistent disease.

This clonotype appeared many times. What it binds is not known. Trimming stripped 5 bases from V and 3 bases from J, with 20 bases between. This CDR3 comprises 16 residues. Germline V gene lookup returns CDR1 MNHNS and CDR2 SASEGT. As for time point: persistent/refractory GD, antithyroid drugs over 5 years with positive TRAb. Scientists built the TCR library using RNA that was extracted from PBMCs. For TCR beta, libraries came from iRepertoire HTBI primers and Arm-PCR of CDR3 regions. One entry per CDR3 protein, called by TCRdb with MiXCR from the multiplex PCR reads. Of about 430,000 distinct CDR3 sequences listed, 21% are singletons.

The starting material was peripheral blood mononuclear cells (PBMCs), obtained when the disease was refractory, from a patient treated with antithyroid drugs. The chain joins TRBV6-1 to TRBJ2-7; no definite D call. This TCR came from a female donor with Graves disease. Here the CDR3 reads CASSLPLRQRSYEQYF. CDR3 DNA sequence: TGTGCCAGCAGTCTACCCTTGCGACAACGGAGCTACGAGCAGTACTTC.